These 21 T cell receptor beta chains came from one sample sequenced in a study of shared clonotypes between healthy human individuals. TCRdb keeps only in-frame clones here, not all; method: immunoSEQ multiplex PCR. Counted here are more than 2 million clones, 80% to 95% occurring once; the ten biggest clones make up around 1.7%. CD45RO negativity and positive selection for CCR7 defined naive CD8 cells, a population that excluded terminally differentiated effector memory CD45RA+ cells. Sequencing was done on a sample of naive CD8+ T cells from PBMCs. Receptor source: a man between 18 and 29 years old in good health. Some clones in this sample may be carry-over from other donors' samples.

This sequence joins TRBV11-1 and TRBJ2-1, with 13 bases matching TRBD2. From germline, CDR1 is SGHAT and CDR2 FQDESV (reference sequence). J lost 8 bases, V lost 9 bases, and 7 bases had no gene match. This CDR3 region has 14 residues. This chain's CDR3 is CASTSGRAVDEQFF. For the CDR3, the DNA is TGTGCCAGTACTAGCGGGAGGGCCGTAGATGAGCAGTTCTTC.

The chain joins TRBV5-1 to TRBJ1-2, with 12 bases matching TRBD1. J lost 4 bases, V lost 0 bases, and 10 bases had no gene match. Germline V gives CDR1 SGHRS, CDR2 YFSETQ. CDR3 length equals 18 residues. CDR3 loop: CASSLAARDRGRGYGYTF. Written as DNA, the CDR3 is TGCGCCAGCAGCTTGGCGGCCCGGGACAGGGGGCGAGGCTATGGCTACACCTTC. Based on the CDR3 plus reference TRBV5-1 and TRBJ1-2, the full variable domain is KAGVTQTPRYLIKTRGQQVTLSCSPISGHRSVSWYQQTPGQGLQFLFEYFSETQRNKGNFPGRFSGRQFSNSRSEMNVSTLELGDSALYLCASSLAARDRGRGYGYTFGSGTRLTVV.

This rearrangement joins TRBV14 to TRBJ1-2, with D unresolved. The CDR3 length is 13 residues. CDR1 is SGHDN and CDR2 is FVKESK in the germline V gene. V lost 1 base and J 8 bases, leaving 11 bases between the germline ends. The CDR3 is CASSQVEVGGYTF. The CDR3 bases are TGTGCCAGCAGCCAAGTTGAAGTGGGAGGCTACACCTTC.

CDR3 in DNA: TGTGCCAGCAGCATAGGGACGGGGGTATATCAGCCCCAGCATTTT. Its translation: CASSIGTGVYQPQHF. This sequence joins TRBV5-6 and TRBJ1-5; the D gene is possibly TRBD1 (5 bases). Germline lookup yields CDR1 SGHDT and CDR2 YYEEEE. V was clipped by 4 bases and J by 5 bases, with 16 bases between them. The CDR3 spans 15 residues. Full variable domain (remainder filled in from reference TRBV5-6 and TRBJ1-5): DAGVTQSPTHLIKTRGQQVTLRCSPKSGHDTVSWYQQALGQGPQFIFQYYEEEERQRGNFPDRFSGHQFPNYSSELNVNALLLGDSALYLCASSIGTGVYQPQHFGDGTRLSIL.

The V and J genes are TRBV27 and TRBJ2-7, with 8 bases aligning to TRBD2. The junction had 4 bases not matched to a gene; V was cut back by 0 bases and J by 0 bases. The germline CDR1 and CDR2 sequences are MNHEY and SMNVEV (reference sequence). The CDR3 is made up of 16 amino acids. This CDR3 reads CASSLSAGTSSYEQYF. The CDR3 nucleotides read TGTGCCAGCAGTTTATCGGCCGGGACTAGCTCCTACGAGCAGTACTTC.

The chain links TRBV7-8 to TRBJ2-7; D remains unclear. The CDR3 spans 16 residues. Trimming shortened V by 4 bases and J by 0 bases, and 16 bases separated the two germline ends. Per the germline V gene, CDR1 is SGHVS and CDR2 is FQNEAQ. The chain's CDR3 is CASSSSDLGRSYEQYF. The CDR3 DNA follows: TGTGCCAGCAGCTCATCAGACCTAGGACGCTCCTACGAGCAGTACTTC.

The CDR3 here is CASSFSSGVAYEQYF. The CDR3 DNA reads as TGTGCCAGCAGCTTCTCCAGCGGTGTTGCCTACGAGCAGTACTTC. The gene calls are TRBV11-1 and TRBJ2-7, with a weak D call TRBD2 (5 bases). The CDR3 loop spans 15 amino acids. Trimming removed 3 bases from V and 2 bases from J, with 14 bases in between. Germline V gene sequence: CDR1 SGHAT, CDR2 FQDESV (reference sequence). The variable domain in full, with the rest retrieved from reference TRBV11-1 and TRBJ2-7, is EAEVAQSPRYKITEKSQAVAFWCDPISGHATLYWYRQILGQGPELLVQFQDESVVDDSQLPKDRFSAERLKGVDSTLKIQPAELGDSAMYLCASSFSSGVAYEQYFGPGTRLTVT.

The CDR3 region has the DNA TGTGCCAGCAGCCCCGACCGGACAGGTCGGAACACTGAAGCTTTCTTT. Translated, it gives CASSPDRTGRNTEAFF. The rearrangement uses TRBV7-2 and TRBJ1-1; the match to TRBD1 covers 7 bases. Germline V gives CDR1 SGHTA, CDR2 FQGNSA. The V and J ends lost 5 bases and 1 base, in that order; junction bases with no gene match: 10. This CDR3 region has 16 residues.

J is TRBJ2-1 and V is TRBV14, with TRBD2 matching 15 bases. After removal of 4 bases from V and 4 bases from J, the junction contained 8 bases not matched to a gene. Per the germline V gene, CDR1 is SGHDN and CDR2 is FVKESK. This CDR3 comprises 18 residues. The CDR3 DNA sequence: TGTGCCAGCAGCCGGGGGACTAGCGGGAGGAGGGGTTACAATGAGCAGTTCTTC. As protein: CASSRGTSGRRGYNEQFF.

V and J are TRBV5-4 and TRBJ1-2, with TRBD1 identical over 9 bases. The J segment lost 8 bases and the V segment lost 6 bases, leaving 5 bases of the junction unmatched. The length of the CDR3 is 12 residues. Germline assignment: CDR1 SGHNT and CDR2 YYREEE (reference sequence). As DNA, the CDR3 is TGTGCCAGCACCGGACAGGGGAAAGGCTACACCTTC. Protein product: CASTGQGKGYTF.

This chain joins TRBV7-2 and TRBJ1-2; D uncertain. Germline lookup yields CDR1 SGHTA and CDR2 FQGNSA. There are 18 residues in the CDR3. Trimming removed 1 base from V and 8 bases from J, with 26 bases in between. The CDR3 here is CASSLGVQISVDALGYTF. As DNA, the CDR3 is TGTGCCAGCAGCTTAGGGGTTCAGATTTCAGTAGACGCCCTCGGCTACACCTTC.

The chain carries TRBV27 and TRBJ2-7; D could derive from TRBD1 or TRBD2 (5 bases each). Between the trimmed V and J ends, which lost 9 bases and 6 bases, there was a span of 9 bases. The germline gives CDR1 MNHEY, CDR2 SMNVEV (reference sequence). The CDR3 extends over 10 amino acids. The CDR3 DNA is TGTGCCAGTAAGGGGAGCGAGCAGTACTTC. The encoded protein is CASKGSEQYF.

A single count supports this clone. The rearrangement uses TRBV28 and TRBJ2-7; 11 nucleotides agree with TRBD1. The CDR3 consists of 16 residues. Germline V gene data show CDR1 as MDHEN and CDR2 as SYDVKM. J was trimmed by 3 bases and V by 2 bases; bases with no gene match: 6. CDR3 in DNA: TGTGCCAGCAGTTTAAGAGGACAGGGGGCGTTCTACGAGCAGTACTTC. Translated: CASSLRGQGAFYEQYF.

The sample holds a few counts of this clone. V is TRBV5-1 and J is TRBJ2-1; TRBD2 matches 12 bases. The germline gives CDR1 SGHRS, CDR2 YFSETQ. Losses at the gene ends were 1 base for V and 10 bases for J; bases not matched to a gene: 3. This CDR3 has 14 amino acids. CDR3 sequence (DNA): TGCGCCAGCAGCTTGACTCTAGCGGGAGGGGAGCAGTTCTTC. Encoded protein: CASSLTLAGGEQFF. The whole variable domain, filled in from reference TRBV5-1 and TRBJ2-1, reads KAGVTQTPRYLIKTRGQQVTLSCSPISGHRSVSWYQQTPGQGLQFLFEYFSETQRNKGNFPGRFSGRQFSNSRSEMNVSTLELGDSALYLCASSLTLAGGEQFFGPGTRLTVL.

The chain uses TRBV9 and TRBJ2-7; D is possibly TRBD2 (5 bases). V shed 4 bases and J shed 0 bases, with 14 bases lying between them. CDR1 SGDLS and CDR2 YYNGEE come from the germline V gene. The CDR3 covers 15 residues. The CDR3 sequence: CASSPGKRPSYEQYF. In DNA form, the CDR3 reads TGTGCCAGCAGCCCGGGGAAGCGACCCTCCTACGAGCAGTACTTC.

This rearrangement joins TRBV7-9 to TRBJ1-2, with D tentatively TRBD1 (5 bases). The CDR3 consists of 19 residues. The germline CDR1 and CDR2 sequences are SEHNR and FQNEAQ (reference sequence). V gave up 5 bases and J gave up 1 base, with 26 bases separating them. The CDR3 here is CASSNTRGPMGIYNYGYTF. In DNA, the CDR3 is TGTGCCAGCAGCAACACTAGGGGCCCAATGGGGATCTATAACTATGGCTACACCTTC.

The gene calls are TRBV6-5 and TRBJ2-7; a possible D gene is TRBD2 (7 bases). V was pared by 4 bases and J by 7 bases, with 20 bases between. CDR1 and CDR2 (germline): MNHEY, SVGAGI. This CDR3 has 15 amino acids. The CDR3 DNA reads TGTGCCAGCAGTTTTCTCCGAGGGGGGGGACGAGAGCAGTACTTC. It is translated as CASSFLRGGGREQYF.

The chain combines TRBV27 with TRBJ1-2; possibly TRBD1 for D (5 bases). Germline V CDR1 and CDR2: MNHEY, SMNVEV (reference sequence). Trimming pared 0 bases from V and 5 bases from J, leaving 19 bases between. The CDR3 runs to 17 residues. Written as DNA, the CDR3 is TGTGCCAGCAGTTTATCGCCCGGGTTGGGGGTTGAATATGGCTACACCTTC. Translated: CASSLSPGLGVEYGYTF.

The CDR3 spells CASSSWTGAFF. The CDR3 region has the DNA TGTGCCAGCAGTTCGTGGACAGGAGCTTTCTTT. This chain links TRBV27 with TRBJ1-1, with 7 bases aligning to TRBD1. Germline CDR1 reads MNHEY; CDR2 reads SMNVEV (reference sequence). The CDR3 contains 11 residues. V shed 4 bases, J shed 10 bases, and the junction held 3 bases outside the gene matches.

This chain joins TRBV7-9 and TRBJ2-7, with D perhaps being TRBD1 or TRBD2 (6 bases each). V gave up 1 base and J gave up 3 bases, with 16 bases separating them. There are 16 residues in the CDR3. Germline CDR1 SEHNR, CDR2 FQNEAQ (reference sequence). This CDR3 reads CASSLGEEGGYYEQYF. The DNA of the CDR3 is TGTGCCAGCAGCTTAGGGGAGGAGGGGGGCTACTACGAGCAGTACTTC.

The chain has TRBV5-5 and TRBJ1-2; 7 positions agree with TRBD1. Trimming removed 4 bases from V and 6 bases from J; junction bases left unmatched: 12. Germline values: CDR1 SGHKS, CDR2 YYEKEE (reference sequence). This CDR3 is 15 amino acids long. The CDR3 nucleotides are TGTGCCAGCAGCCTACCTGACAGGGAACTAAATGGCTACACCTTC. Translation gives CASSLPDRELNGYTF.